This T cell receptor beta chain was sequenced in a study of OX40 agonist ivuxolimab in advanced cancers. About the research overall: Patients took ivuxolimab, an agonistic anti-OX40 (CD134) antibody.

TCRdb's copy holds only in-frame clones and misses some; the assay was immunoSEQ multiplex PCR. This table holds 60,000 or so clones, around 83% found once. People who had autoimmune disease history or systemic immunosuppression were excluded. Comment on this clone: Its matching antigen is unknown.

Study results and caveats: More expanded clones were seen, on average, in CD8+ T cells than in CD4+. At 0.1 to 3.0 mg/kg and by week 6, CD4+ and CD8+ T cells in the blood had expanded clonally.

In germline, CDR1 is SGHVS, CDR2 FQNEAQ. The CDR3 is made up of 14 amino acids. V lost 4 bases and J 6 bases, leaving 14 bases between the germline ends. The sequence was collected from an adult with an advanced solid tumor such as melanoma, head and neck, liver or kidney cancer. This specimen was CD4+ or CD8+ T cells sorted from blood, taken in a trial of the OX40 agonist ivuxolimab. The chain is built from TRBV7-8 and TRBJ2-3, with D unresolved. The CDR3 here is CASSSWGTRDTQYF. The CDR3 bases are TGTGCCAGCAGCTCCTGGGGTACGCGGGATACGCAGTATTTT.